This record concerns one T cell receptor beta chain sequence. Antigen specificity is unknown. The record originates from a study of T-cell memory formation after mild COVID-19. About the research overall: Largely, TCR clusters stayed within a single donor.

This CDR3 spans 15 amino acids. From germline, CDR1 is DFQATT and CDR2 SNEGSKA (reference sequence). The V segment lost 3 bases and the J segment 0 bases; nucleotides outside the gene matches: 6. One entry per CDR3 protein results from TCRdb running MiXCR on the 5' RACE reads. The sample shows about 55,000 distinct CDR3 sequences, 25% to 30% of them seen only once. Study-wide results and caveats: Mainly CM and EM harbored the contracting CD4+ clones; mainly EMRA harbored the CD8+ ones. The SARS-CoV-2 specificity of second-wave clones reaching peak at day 37 remained unverified.

The specimen sequenced was PBMCs or a T cell subset sorted from them (not recorded which). The chain employs TRBV20-1 and TRBJ2-3, with TRBD1 matching over 7 bases. The receptor was derived from a man aged 18 to 29 who had mild COVID-19 (a few samples of this study predate the infection). Cell type and time point are not known. This chain's CDR3 is CSARKGTASTDTQYF. CDR3 DNA sequence: TGCAGTGCTAGGAAGGGGACAGCTAGCACAGATACGCAGTATTTT.